The 9 T cell receptor beta chains listed next were all sequenced from one sample in a study of T-cell memory formation after mild COVID-19. TCRdb re-analysed the 5' RACE reads in MiXCR, keeping a single row per CDR3 protein. The sample holds about 360,000 distinct CDR3 sequences, 14% seen once. Sequencing input: PBMCs or a T cell subset sorted from them (not recorded which). The source is a man between 18 and 29 years old who had mild COVID-19 (a few samples of this study predate the infection). Cell type and time point are not known.

This clonotype occurred once. The V and J genes are TRBV18 and TRBJ2-1, with a possible D match to TRBD2 (5 bases). The CDR3 extends over 15 amino acids. Trimming pared 1 base from V and 9 bases from J, leaving 16 bases between. Germline V lookup: CDR1 KGHSH, CDR2 LQKENI. CDR3 DNA sequence: TGTGCCAGCTCACCACGTGGTAGCACCGAGGGTGAGCAGTTCTTC. This codes for CASSPRGSTEGEQFF.

The CDR3 region has the DNA TGTGCCAGCAGTACCCTGGGGGAGGGGAGGGAGACCCAGTACTTC. Protein: CASSTLGEGRETQYF. J is TRBJ2-5 and V is TRBV6-5, with 7 positions matching TRBD2. Germline loops: CDR1 MNHEY, CDR2 SVGAGI. CDR3 length: 15 amino acids. Germline trimming cut 5 bases from V and 5 bases from J; bases unmatched to any gene: 11.

With regard to this clonotype: A junction boundary mismatches the germline segment, possibly from a read error. The chain uses TRBV7-6 and TRBJ2-5, with D perhaps TRBD1 (5 bases). This CDR3 has 14 residues. In germline, CDR1 is SGHVS, CDR2 FNYEAQ. The CDR3 protein is CASSLGTNQQTQYF. DNA for the CDR3: TGTGCCAGCAGCTTAGGGACAAACCAACAGACCCAGTACTTC.

This clonotype has only a few counts. V and J are TRBV28 and TRBJ1-1; D not resolved. CDR3 size: 11 residues. Trimming cost V 6 bases and J 5 bases, with 7 bases left between them. Germline lookup yields CDR1 MDHEN and CDR2 SYDVKM. The CDR3 spells CASRTLTEAFF. Here the CDR3 DNA reads TGTGCCAGCAGGACACTGACTGAAGCTTTCTTT.

The chain employs TRBV4-1 and TRBJ1-1, with no clear D. CDR1 is MGHRA, CDR2 YSYEKL, per germline. This CDR3 has 12 amino acids. Trimming took 1 base from V and 3 from J, leaving 3 bases between them. DNA of the CDR3: TGCGCCAGCAGCCAAGTTTACACTGAAGCTTTCTTT. Translated, it gives CASSQVYTEAFF.

This chain links TRBV20-1 with TRBJ2-7; no definite D call. Germline CDR1 is DFQATT and CDR2 is SNEGSKA (reference sequence). V was shortened by 1 base and J by 0 bases, with 7 bases between the two germline ends. The CDR3 covers 13 residues. The CDR3 loop is CSARVGPSYEQYF. Written as DNA, the CDR3 is TGCAGTGCTAGAGTAGGGCCCTCCTACGAGCAGTACTTC.

This clonotype was picked up a small number of times. The V and J genes are TRBV6-2 or TRBV6-3 and TRBJ2-5; unclear D gene. V shed 4 bases and J shed 2 bases, with 5 bases lying between them. The germline gives CDR1 MNHEY, CDR2 SVGEGT. The CDR3 has 12 residues. The CDR3 protein is CASSWNQETQYF. In DNA, the CDR3 is TGTGCCAGCAGTTGGAATCAAGAGACCCAGTACTTC.

In its sample, this clonotype was seen a few times. The rearrangement links TRBV6-2 or TRBV6-3 to TRBJ2-1; D is perhaps TRBD1 or TRBD2 (6 bases each). V dropped 6 bases and J dropped 4 bases, with 13 bases sitting between them. Germline V CDR1 and CDR2: MNHEY, SVGEGT. CDR3 length: 14 residues. The CDR3 sequence: CASRRGAGYNEQFF. CDR3 DNA sequence: TGTGCCAGCAGAAGGGGGGCTGGTTACAATGAGCAGTTCTTC.

The chain combines TRBV4-1 with TRBJ1-2, with D hard to call. Germline V gene data show CDR1 as MGHRA and CDR2 as YSYEKL. This CDR3 has 13 amino acids. Trimming left V 1 base short and J 4 bases short, with 7 bases between. As DNA, the CDR3 is TGCGCCAGCAGCCAAGTCTCGGCCTATGGCTACACCTTC. It is translated as CASSQVSAYGYTF.